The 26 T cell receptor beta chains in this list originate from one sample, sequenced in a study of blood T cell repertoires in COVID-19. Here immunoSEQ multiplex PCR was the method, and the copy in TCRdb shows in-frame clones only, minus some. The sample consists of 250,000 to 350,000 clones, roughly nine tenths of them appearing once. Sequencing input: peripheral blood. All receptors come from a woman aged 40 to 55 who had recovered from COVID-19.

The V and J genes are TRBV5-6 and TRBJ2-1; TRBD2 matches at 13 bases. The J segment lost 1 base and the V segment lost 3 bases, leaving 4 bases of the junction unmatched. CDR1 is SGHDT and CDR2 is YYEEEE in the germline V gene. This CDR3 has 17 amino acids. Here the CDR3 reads CASSSAGLAGSYNEQFF. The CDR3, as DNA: TGTGCCAGCAGCTCCGCGGGACTAGCGGGATCCTACAATGAGCAGTTCTTC.

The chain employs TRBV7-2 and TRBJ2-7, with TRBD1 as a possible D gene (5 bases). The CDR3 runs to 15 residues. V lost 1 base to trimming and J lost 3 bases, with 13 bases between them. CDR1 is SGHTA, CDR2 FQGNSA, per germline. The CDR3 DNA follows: TGTGCCAGCAGCTTAGATTGGGCAGGACACTACGAGCAGTACTTC. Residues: CASSLDWAGHYEQYF.

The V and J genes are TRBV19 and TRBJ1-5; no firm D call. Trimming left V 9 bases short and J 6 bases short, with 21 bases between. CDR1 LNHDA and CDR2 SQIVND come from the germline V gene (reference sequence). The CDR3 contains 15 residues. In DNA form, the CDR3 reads TGTGCCAGCCCGTCGGCGGAAATGGTTGTTCAGCCCCAGCATTTT. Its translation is CASPSAEMVVQPQHF.

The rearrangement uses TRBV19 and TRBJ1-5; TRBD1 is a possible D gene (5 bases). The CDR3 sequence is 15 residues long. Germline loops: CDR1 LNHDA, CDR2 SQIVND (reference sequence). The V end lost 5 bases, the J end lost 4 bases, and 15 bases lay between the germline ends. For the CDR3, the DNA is TGTGCCAGTAGTCCTTACTCTGACAGTAATCAGCCCCAGCATTTT. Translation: CASSPYSDSNQPQHF.

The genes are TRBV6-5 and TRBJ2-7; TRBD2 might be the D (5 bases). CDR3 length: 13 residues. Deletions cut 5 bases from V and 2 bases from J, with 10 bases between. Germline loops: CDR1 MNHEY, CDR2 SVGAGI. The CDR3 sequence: CASSLLEAYEQYF. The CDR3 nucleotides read TGTGCCAGCAGTCTGCTGGAGGCCTACGAGCAGTACTTC.

The CDR3 spells CASSGGQRVNEQFF. The CDR3 region has the DNA TGTGCCAGCAGTGGAGGCCAGCGCGTCAATGAGCAGTTCTTC. The rearrangement links TRBV2 to TRBJ2-1; unclear D gene. CDR1 is SNHLY, CDR2 FYNNEI, per germline. There are 14 residues in the CDR3. The V end was cut by 4 bases, the J end by 6 bases, with 13 bases between.

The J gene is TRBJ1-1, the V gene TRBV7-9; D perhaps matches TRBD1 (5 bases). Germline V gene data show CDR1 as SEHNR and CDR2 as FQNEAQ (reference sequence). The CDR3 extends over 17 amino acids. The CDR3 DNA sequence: TGTGCAACAAATACGGTTCGGGGTTTGAGGAGGGGCGGTGAAGCTTTCTTT. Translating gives CATNTVRGLRRGGEAFF.

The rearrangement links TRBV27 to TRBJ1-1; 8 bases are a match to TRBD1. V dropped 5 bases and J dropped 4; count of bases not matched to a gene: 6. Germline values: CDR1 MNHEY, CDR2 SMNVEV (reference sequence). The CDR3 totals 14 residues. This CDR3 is CASSTGQGGTEAFF. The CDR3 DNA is TGTGCCAGCAGTACAGGACAGGGCGGCACTGAAGCTTTCTTT.

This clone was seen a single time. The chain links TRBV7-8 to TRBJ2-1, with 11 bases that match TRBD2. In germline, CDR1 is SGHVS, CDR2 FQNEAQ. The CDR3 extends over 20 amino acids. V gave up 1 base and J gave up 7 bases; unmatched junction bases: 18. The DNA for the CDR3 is TGTGCCAGCAGCTTAGGCCTCGGGCTAGCGGGAGGCCCCTTACTTAATGAGCAGTTCTTC. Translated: CASSLGLGLAGGPLLNEQFF.

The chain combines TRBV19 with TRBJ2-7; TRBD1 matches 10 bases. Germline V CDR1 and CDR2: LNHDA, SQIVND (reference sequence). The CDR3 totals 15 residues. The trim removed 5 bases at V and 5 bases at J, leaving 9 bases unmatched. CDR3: CASSRPGTGANEQYF. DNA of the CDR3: TGTGCCAGTAGTCGCCCAGGGACAGGGGCAAACGAGCAGTACTTC.

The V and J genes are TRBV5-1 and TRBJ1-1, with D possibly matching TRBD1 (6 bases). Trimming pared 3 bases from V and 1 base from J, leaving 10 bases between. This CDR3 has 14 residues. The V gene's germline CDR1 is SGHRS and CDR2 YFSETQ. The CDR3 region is CASSSTTGNTEAFF. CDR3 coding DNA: TGCGCCAGCAGCTCGACGACAGGGAACACTGAAGCTTTCTTT. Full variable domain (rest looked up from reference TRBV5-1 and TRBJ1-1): KAGVTQTPRYLIKTRGQQVTLSCSPISGHRSVSWYQQTPGQGLQFLFEYFSETQRNKGNFPGRFSGRQFSNSRSEMNVSTLELGDSALYLCASSSTTGNTEAFFGQGTRLTVV.

The CDR3 region is CASSAADRSYEQYF. CDR3 in DNA: TGTGCCAGCAGCGCCGCGGACAGATCCTACGAGCAGTACTTC. The chain combines TRBV9 with TRBJ2-7; tentatively, D is TRBD1 (6 bases). The CDR3 is made up of 14 amino acids. Trimming cost V 3 bases and J 1 base, with 11 bases left between them. Germline V gene lookup returns CDR1 SGDLS and CDR2 YYNGEE. The full variable domain, its missing parts supplied by reference TRBV9 and TRBJ2-7, is DSGVTQTPKHLITATGQRVTLRCSPRSGDLSVYWYQQSLDQGLQFLIQYYNGEERAKGNILERFSAQQFPDLHSELNLSSLELGDSALYFCASSAADRSYEQYFGPGTRLTVT.

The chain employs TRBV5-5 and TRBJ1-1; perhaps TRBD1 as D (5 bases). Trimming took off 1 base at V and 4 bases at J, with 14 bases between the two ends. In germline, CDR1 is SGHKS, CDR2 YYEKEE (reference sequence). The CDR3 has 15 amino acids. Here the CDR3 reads CASSLRLERGTEAFF. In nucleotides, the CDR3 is TGTGCCAGCAGCTTGCGGCTTGAAAGGGGCACTGAAGCTTTCTTT.

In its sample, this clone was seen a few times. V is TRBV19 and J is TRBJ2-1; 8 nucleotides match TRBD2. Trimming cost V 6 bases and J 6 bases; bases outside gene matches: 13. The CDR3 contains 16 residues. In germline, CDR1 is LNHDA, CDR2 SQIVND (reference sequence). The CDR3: CASRIKAGESGNEQFF. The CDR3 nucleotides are TGTGCCAGTAGGATTAAAGCGGGAGAATCGGGCAATGAGCAGTTCTTC. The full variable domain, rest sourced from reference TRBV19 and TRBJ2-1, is DGGITQSPKYLFRKEGQNVTLSCEQNLNHDAMYWYRQDPGQGLRLIYYSQIVNDFQKGDIAEGYSVSREKKESFPLTVTSAQKNPTAFYLCASRIKAGESGNEQFFGPGTRLTVL.

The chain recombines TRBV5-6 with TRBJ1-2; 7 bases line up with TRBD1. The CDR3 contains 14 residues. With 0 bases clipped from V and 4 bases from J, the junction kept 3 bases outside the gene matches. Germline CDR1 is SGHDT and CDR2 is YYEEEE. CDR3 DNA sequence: TGTGCCAGCAGCTTGGGGAAGGGGGCCTATGGCTACACCTTC. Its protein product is CASSLGKGAYGYTF.

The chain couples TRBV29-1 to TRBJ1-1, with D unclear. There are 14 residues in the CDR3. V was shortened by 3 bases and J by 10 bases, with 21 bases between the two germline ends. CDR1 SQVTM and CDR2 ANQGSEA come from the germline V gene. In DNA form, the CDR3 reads TGCAGCGTTGATTTTCGTTTGGTGAGGTCGGCAGCTTTCTTT. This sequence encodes CSVDFRLVRSAAFF.

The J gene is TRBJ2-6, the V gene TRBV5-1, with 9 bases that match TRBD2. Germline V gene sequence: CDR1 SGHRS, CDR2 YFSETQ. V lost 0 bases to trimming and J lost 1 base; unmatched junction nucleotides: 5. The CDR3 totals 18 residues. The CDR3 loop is CASSLVGAGGSGANVLTF. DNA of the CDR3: TGCGCCAGCAGCTTGGTCGGCGCGGGAGGGTCTGGGGCCAACGTCCTGACTTTC.

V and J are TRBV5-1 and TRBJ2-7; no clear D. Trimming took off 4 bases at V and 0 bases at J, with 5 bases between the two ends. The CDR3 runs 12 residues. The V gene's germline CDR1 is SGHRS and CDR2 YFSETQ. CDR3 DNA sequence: TGCGCCAGCAGCACGAGCTCCTACGAGCAGTACTTC. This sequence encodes CASSTSSYEQYF.

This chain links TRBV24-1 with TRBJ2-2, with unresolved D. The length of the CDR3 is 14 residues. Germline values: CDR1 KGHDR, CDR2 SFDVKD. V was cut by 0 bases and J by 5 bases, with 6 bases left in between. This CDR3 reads CATSDLVATGELFF. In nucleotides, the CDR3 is TGTGCCACCAGTGATTTGGTCGCGACCGGGGAGCTGTTTTTT.

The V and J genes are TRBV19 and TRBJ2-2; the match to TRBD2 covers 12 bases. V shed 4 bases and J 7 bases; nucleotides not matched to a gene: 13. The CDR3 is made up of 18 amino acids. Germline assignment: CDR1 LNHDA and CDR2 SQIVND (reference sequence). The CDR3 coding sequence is TGTGCCAGTAGTACAGGGACTAGCGGGTACAACACTGGCGGGGAGCTGTTTTTT. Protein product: CASSTGTSGYNTGGELFF.

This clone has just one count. The CDR3 loop is CASSLVPSSGRANEQFF. CDR3 nucleotide sequence: TGTGCCAGCAGCTTAGTTCCCTCTAGCGGGAGGGCCAATGAGCAGTTCTTC. J is TRBJ2-1 and V is TRBV7-3; 12 bases are a match to TRBD2. V lost 2 bases, J lost 6 bases, and 8 bases stayed unmatched. Germline values: CDR1 SGHTA, CDR2 FQGTGA. This CDR3 has 17 amino acids. The full variable domain, its missing parts supplied by reference TRBV7-3 and TRBJ2-1, is GAGVSQTPSNKVTEKGKYVELRCDPISGHTALYWYRQSLGQGPEFLIYFQGTGAADDSGLPNDRFFAVRPEGSVSTLKIQRTERGDSAVYLCASSLVPSSGRANEQFFGPGTRLTVL.

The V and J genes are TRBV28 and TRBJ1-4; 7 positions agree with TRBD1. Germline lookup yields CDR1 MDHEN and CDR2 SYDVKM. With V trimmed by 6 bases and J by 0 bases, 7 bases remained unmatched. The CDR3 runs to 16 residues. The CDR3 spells CASSYRGAATNEKLFF. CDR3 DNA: TGTGCCAGCAGCTACAGGGGCGCGGCAACTAATGAAAAACTGTTTTTT.

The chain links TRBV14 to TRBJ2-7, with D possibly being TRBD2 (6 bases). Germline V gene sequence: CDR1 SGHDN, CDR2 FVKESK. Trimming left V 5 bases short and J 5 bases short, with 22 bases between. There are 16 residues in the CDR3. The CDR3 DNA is TGTGCCAGCAGCTCCCACTCCCCCGGGAGTCTCGACGAGCAGTACTTC. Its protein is CASSSHSPGSLDEQYF.

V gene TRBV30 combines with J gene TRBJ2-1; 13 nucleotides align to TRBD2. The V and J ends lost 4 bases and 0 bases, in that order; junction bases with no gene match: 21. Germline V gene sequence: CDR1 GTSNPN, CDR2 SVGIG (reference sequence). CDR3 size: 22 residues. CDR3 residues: CAWKSLGQPGLAGAISYNEQFF. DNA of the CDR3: TGTGCCTGGAAATCCCTCGGCCAGCCTGGACTAGCGGGAGCTATCTCCTACAATGAGCAGTTCTTC.

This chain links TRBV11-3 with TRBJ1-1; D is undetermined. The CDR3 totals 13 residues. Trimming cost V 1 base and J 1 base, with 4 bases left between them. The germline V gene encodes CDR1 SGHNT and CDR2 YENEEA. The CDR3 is CASSLARNTEAFF. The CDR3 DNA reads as TGTGCCAGCAGCTTAGCCCGGAACACTGAAGCTTTCTTT.

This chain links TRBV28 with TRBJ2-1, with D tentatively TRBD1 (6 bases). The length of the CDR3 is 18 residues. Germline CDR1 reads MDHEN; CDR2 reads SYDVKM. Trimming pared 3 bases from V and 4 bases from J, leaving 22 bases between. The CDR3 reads CASSLNPPQGKSYNEQFF. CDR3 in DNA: TGTGCCAGCAGTTTGAACCCTCCGCAGGGGAAATCTTACAATGAGCAGTTCTTC. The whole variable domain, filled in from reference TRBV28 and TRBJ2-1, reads DVKVTQSSRYLVKRTGEKVFLECVQDMDHENMFWYRQDPGLGLRLIYFSYDVKMKEKGDIPEGYSVSREKKERFSLILESASTNQTSMYLCASSLNPPQGKSYNEQFFGPGTRLTVL.